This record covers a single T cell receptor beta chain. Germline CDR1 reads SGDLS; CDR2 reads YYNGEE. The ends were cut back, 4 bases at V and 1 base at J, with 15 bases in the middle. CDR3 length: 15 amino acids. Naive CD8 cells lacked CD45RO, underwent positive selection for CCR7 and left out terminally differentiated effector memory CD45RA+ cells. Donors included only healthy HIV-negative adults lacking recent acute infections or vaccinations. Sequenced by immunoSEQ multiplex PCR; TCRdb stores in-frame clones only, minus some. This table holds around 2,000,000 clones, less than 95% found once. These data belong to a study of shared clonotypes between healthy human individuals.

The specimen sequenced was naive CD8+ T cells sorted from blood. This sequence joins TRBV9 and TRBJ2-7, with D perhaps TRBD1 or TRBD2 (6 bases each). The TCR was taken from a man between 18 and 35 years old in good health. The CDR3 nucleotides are TGTGCCAGCAGCCCCCGGGGGCGCGGGTCCTACGAGCAGTACTTC. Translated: CASSPRGRGSYEQYF. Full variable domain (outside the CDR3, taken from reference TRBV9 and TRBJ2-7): DSGVTQTPKHLITATGQRVTLRCSPRSGDLSVYWYQQSLDQGLQFLIQYYNGEERAKGNILERFSAQQFPDLHSELNLSSLELGDSALYFCASSPRGRGSYEQYFGPGTRLTVT.